This TCR beta chain was identified in a study of beta chain features in type 1 diabetes. As every portion of the isolated RNA was reverse transcribed, the sequencing read expressed TCRB transcripts. Produced via immunoSEQ multiplex PCR; TCRdb's table is partial and in-frame only. The data contain around 250,000 clones, 27% of them seen just once; the ten biggest clones take up 4%. This clone appeared a few times. Trimming cost V 5 bases and J 0 bases, with 11 bases left between them. The CDR3 runs 15 residues. The germline V gene has CDR1 SEHNR and CDR2 FQNEAQ (reference sequence). This receptor was identified in a man aged 25 to 45 in good health. Sequenced sample: central memory CD4+ T cells from blood. V gene TRBV7-9 combines with J gene TRBJ2-1; D is unresolved. The CDR3 is CASSVIRSSYNEQFF. The CDR3 DNA is TGTGCCAGCAGCGTCATAAGAAGCTCCTACAATGAGCAGTTCTTC.